This note documents a single TCR beta chain sequence. This sample stems from a study of ipilimumab plus nivolumab after autologous stem cell transplantation. The table came from immunoSEQ multiplex PCR; TCRdb's copy has only in-frame clones and leaves some out. The sample carries about 9,400 clones, about two thirds recorded once. Losses at the gene ends were 3 bases for V and 8 bases for J; bases not matched to a gene: 10. The length of the CDR3 is 16 residues. Per the germline V gene, CDR1 is SGDLS and CDR2 is YYNGEE. This clonotype was sampled from a female donor with multiple myeloma. The genes are TRBV9 and TRBJ2-1; 11 bases align to TRBD2. The input for sequencing was PBMCs, taken in a trial of ipilimumab plus nivolumab as post-transplant consolidation. The CDR3 protein is CASSARLAGKFDEQFF. The DNA of the CDR3 is TGTGCCAGCAGCGCTCGACTAGCGGGAAAGTTCGATGAGCAGTTCTTC.